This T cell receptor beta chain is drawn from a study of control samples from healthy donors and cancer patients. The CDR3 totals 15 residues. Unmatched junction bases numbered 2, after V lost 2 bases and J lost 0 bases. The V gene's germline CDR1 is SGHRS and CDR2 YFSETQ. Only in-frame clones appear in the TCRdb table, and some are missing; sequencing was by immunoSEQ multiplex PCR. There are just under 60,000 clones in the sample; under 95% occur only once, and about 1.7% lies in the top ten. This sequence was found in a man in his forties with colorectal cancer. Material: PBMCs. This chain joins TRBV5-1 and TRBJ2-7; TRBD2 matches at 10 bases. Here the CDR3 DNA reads TGCGCCAGCAGCTTTAGCGGGGGGCCCTCCTACGAGCAGTACTTC. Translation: CASSFSGGPSYEQYF. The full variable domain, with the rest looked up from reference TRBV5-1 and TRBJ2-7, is KAGVTQTPRYLIKTRGQQVTLSCSPISGHRSVSWYQQTPGQGLQFLFEYFSETQRNKGNFPGRFSGRQFSNSRSEMNVSTLELGDSALYLCASSFSGGPSYEQYFGPGTRLTVT.